Described below is a single T cell receptor beta chain sequence and its context. Its cognate antigen is unknown. These data come from a study of T cell responses to AZD1222 COVID-19 vaccine. General study findings and limits: Dominant CD4 TCR responses targeted spike regions 160-218 and 743-854. Nearly half of spike-specific TCRs reportedly target variant regions that are unmutated in the B.1.351 and B.1.1.7 variants. Baseline seropositives among AZD1222 recipients totaled only 5 or 6. Following two doses of AZD1222, Spike-specific TCR breadth and depth rose.

CDR3 size: 14 residues. From germline, CDR1 is SGDLS and CDR2 YYNGEE. V lost 1 base and J 4 bases, leaving 9 bases between the germline ends. Generated by immunoSEQ multiplex PCR, the TCRdb table keeps only in-frame clones and is missing some. The table records approximately 190,000 clones, approximately 90% of them present only once. The chain has TRBV9 and TRBJ1-3; D is ambiguous. The sequence was obtained from an adult who received the MenACWY meningococcal vaccine as a control. This sample comprised peripheral blood, obtained 28 days after the second dose of the MenACWY control vaccine. As DNA, the CDR3 is TGTGCCAGCAGCGTACGCCCCTCCGGAAACACCATATATTTT. It is translated as CASSVRPSGNTIYF.